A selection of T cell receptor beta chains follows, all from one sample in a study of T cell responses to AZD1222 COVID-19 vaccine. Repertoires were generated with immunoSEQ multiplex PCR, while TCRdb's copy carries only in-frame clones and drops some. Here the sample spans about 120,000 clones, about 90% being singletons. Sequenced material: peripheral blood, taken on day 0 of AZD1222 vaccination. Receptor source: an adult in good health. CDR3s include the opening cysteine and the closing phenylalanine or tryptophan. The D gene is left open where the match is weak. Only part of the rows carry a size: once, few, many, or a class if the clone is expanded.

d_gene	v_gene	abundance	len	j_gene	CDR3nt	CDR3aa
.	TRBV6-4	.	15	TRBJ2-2	TGTGCCAGCAGTGATTACCCGGGCGGCACCGGGGAGCTGTTTTTT	CASSDYPGGTGELFF
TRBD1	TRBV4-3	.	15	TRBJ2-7	TGCGCCAGCAGCCAAGATAGGACAGGGCTTGACGAGCAGTACTTC	CASSQDRTGLDEQYF
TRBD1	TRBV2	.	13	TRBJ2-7	TGTGCCAGCATACCGACAGGGGAGTACGAGCAGTACTTC	CASIPTGEYEQYF
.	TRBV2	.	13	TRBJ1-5	TGTGCCAGCAGTGAATACCGGTCCCAGCCCCAGCATTTT	CASSEYRSQPQHF
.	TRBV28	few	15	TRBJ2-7	TGTGCCAGCAGTTTATTCCCACAGCCCTCCTACGAGCAGTACTTC	CASSLFPQPSYEQYF
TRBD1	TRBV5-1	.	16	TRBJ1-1	TGCGCCAGCAGCTCGGGACAGATCGTTATGAACACTGAAGCTTTCTTT	CASSSGQIVMNTEAFF
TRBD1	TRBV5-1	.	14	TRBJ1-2	TGCGCCAGCAGCGAACCGGGACAGGGTTATGGCTACACCTTC	CASSEPGQGYGYTF
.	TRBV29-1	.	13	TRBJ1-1	TGCAGCGTAAGTGACACCGGGAACACTGAAGCTTTCTTT	CSVSDTGNTEAFF
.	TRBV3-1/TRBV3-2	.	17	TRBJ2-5	TGTGCCAGCAGACCAAGGGCGGGACATTCATACCAAGAGACCCAGTACTTC	CASRPRAGHSYQETQYF
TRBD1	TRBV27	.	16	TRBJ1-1	TGTGCCAGCAGTCCCCGACGGATGACAGGGCACACTGAAGCTTTCTTT	CASSPRRMTGHTEAFF
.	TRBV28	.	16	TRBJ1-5	TGTGCCAGCAGTCTTTTTGTGGGGGACCTGGGGCAGCCCCAGCATTTT	CASSLFVGDLGQPQHF
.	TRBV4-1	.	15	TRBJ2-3	TGCGCCAGCAGCTCACAGCAGGTTAGCACAGATACGCAGTATTTT	CASSSQQVSTDTQYF
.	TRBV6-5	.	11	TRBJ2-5	TGTGCCAGCAGTCGCCCTCCAACCCAGTACTTC	CASSRPPTQYF
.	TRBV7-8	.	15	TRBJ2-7	TGTGCCAGCAGCTTAGGGGCGTCAGATTCGTACGAGCAGTACTTC	CASSLGASDSYEQYF
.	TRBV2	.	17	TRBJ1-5	TGTGCCAGCAGATCCAGAACGGGGGGCGGAGTAGGACAGCCCCAGCATTTT	CASRSRTGGGVGQPQHF
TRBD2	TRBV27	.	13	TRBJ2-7	TGTGCCAGCCGGCCGGGAGGGCAGTACGAGCAGTACTTC	CASRPGGQYEQYF
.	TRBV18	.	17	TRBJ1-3	TGTGCCAGCTCACCGACGACGGGGACCTCCTTTGGCAACACCATATATTTT	CASSPTTGTSFGNTIYF
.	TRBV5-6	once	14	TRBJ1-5	TGTGCCAGCAGCTGGGGACGGAACAATCAGCCCCAGCATTTT	CASSWGRNNQPQHF
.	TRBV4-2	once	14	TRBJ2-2	TGTGCCAGCAGCCAAGATGGAGAATTCGGGGAGCTGTTTTTT	CASSQDGEFGELFF
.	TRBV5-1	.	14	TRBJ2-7	TGCGCCAGCAGCTTGGCCACGGGGACCTACGAGCAGTACTTC	CASSLATGTYEQYF
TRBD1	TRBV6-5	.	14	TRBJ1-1	TGTGCCAGCAGTTACTCGACAGGGGACACTGAAGCTTTCTTT	CASSYSTGDTEAFF
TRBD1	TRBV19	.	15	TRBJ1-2	TGTGCCAGTAGTCCAGACAGGGAAAGAGGCTATGGCTACACCTTC	CASSPDRERGYGYTF
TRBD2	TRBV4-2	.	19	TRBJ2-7	TGTGCCAGCAGCCAAGACGCGGGGACTAGCGGGGGGGCCGGCTACGAGCAGTACTTC	CASSQDAGTSGGAGYEQYF
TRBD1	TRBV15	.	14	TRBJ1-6	TGTGCCACCAGCGCTGGGGGGACAGGGTCACCCCTCCACTTT	CATSAGGTGSPLHF
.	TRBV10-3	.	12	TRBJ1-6	TGTGCCACCGCGGTTGGGGCCTCACCCCTCCACTTT	CATAVGASPLHF
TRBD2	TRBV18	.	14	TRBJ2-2	TGTGCCAGCTCTCCTACGGGGGGCACCGGGGAGCTGTTTTTT	CASSPTGGTGELFF